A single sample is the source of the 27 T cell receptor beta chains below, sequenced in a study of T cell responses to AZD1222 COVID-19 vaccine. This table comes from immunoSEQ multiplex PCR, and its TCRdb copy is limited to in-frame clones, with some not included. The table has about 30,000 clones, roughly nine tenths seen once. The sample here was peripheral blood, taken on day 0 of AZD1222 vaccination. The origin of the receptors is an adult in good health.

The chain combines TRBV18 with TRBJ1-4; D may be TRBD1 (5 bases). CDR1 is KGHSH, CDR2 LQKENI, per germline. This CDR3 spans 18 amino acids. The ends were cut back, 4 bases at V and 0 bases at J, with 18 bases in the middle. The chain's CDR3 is CASSQTPPGTTTNEKLFF. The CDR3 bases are TGTGCCAGCTCACAGACTCCCCCCGGGACCACAACTAATGAAAAACTGTTTTTT.

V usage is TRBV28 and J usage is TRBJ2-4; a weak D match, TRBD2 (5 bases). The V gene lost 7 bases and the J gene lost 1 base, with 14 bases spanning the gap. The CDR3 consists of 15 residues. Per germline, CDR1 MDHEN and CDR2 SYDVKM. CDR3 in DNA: TGTGCCAGCACCGGGATGGGTCTGGCCAAAAACATTCAGTACTTC. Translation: CASTGMGLAKNIQYF.

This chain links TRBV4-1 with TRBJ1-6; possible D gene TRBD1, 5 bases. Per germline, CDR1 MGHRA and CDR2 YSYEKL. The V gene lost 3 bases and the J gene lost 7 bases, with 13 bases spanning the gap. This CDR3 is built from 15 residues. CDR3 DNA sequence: TGCGCCAGCAGCCAGGGCAGGGTAAACAATTCACCCCTCCACTTT. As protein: CASSQGRVNNSPLHF.

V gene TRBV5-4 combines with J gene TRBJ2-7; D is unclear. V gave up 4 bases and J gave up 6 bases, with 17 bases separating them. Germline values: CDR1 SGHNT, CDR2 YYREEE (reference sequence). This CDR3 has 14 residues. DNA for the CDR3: TGTGCCAGCAGCACAGACCCCTCGTTCGCCGAGCAGTACTTC. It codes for CASSTDPSFAEQYF.

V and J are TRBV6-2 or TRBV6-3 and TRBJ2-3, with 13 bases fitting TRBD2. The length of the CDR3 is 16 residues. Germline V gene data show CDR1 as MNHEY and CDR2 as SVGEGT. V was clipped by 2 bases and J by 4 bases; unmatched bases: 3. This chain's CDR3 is CASSYPGTSGADTQYF. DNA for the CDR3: TGTGCCAGCAGTTACCCAGGGACTAGCGGGGCAGATACGCAGTATTTT.

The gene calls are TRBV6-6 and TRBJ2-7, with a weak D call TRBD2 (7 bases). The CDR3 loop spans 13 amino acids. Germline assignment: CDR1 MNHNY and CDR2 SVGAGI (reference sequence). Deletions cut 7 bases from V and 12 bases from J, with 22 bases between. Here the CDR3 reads CASIRGGGGPAYF. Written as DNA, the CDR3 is TGTGCCAGCATCCGAGGGGGGGGCGGTCCGGCGTACTTC.

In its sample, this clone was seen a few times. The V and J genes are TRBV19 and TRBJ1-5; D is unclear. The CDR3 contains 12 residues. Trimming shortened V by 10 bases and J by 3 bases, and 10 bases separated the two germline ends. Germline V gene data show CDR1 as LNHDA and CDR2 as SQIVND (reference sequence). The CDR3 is CATRTTNQPQHF. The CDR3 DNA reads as TGTGCCACCCGGACCACCAATCAGCCCCAGCATTTT.

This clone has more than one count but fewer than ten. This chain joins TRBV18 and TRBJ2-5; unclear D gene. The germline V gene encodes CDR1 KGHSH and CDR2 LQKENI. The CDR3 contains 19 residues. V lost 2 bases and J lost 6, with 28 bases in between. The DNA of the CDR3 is TGTGCCAGCTCACCAGGGCCTGAGAACTTGAGGAGTAGATTGAAGACCCAGTACTTC. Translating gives CASSPGPENLRSRLKTQYF.

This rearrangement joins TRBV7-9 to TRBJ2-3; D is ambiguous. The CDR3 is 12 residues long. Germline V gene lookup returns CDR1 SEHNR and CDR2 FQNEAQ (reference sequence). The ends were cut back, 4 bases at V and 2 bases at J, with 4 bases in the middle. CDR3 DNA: TGTGCCAGCAGCTCAAACACAGATACGCAGTATTTT. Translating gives CASSSNTDTQYF.

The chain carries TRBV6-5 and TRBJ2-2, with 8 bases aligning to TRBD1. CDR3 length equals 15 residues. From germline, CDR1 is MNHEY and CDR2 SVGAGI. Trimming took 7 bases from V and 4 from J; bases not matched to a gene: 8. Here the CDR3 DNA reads TGTGCCAGCAAAAAGGTGGGACAGGTCACCGGGGAGCTGTTTTTT. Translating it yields CASKKVGQVTGELFF.

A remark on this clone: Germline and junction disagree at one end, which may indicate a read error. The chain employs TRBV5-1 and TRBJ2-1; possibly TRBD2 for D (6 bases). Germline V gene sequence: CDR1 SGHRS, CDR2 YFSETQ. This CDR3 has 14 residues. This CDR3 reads CASSLGDSHNEQFF. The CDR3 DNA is TGCGCCAGCAGCTTGGGGGACTCCCACAATGAGCAGTTCTTC.

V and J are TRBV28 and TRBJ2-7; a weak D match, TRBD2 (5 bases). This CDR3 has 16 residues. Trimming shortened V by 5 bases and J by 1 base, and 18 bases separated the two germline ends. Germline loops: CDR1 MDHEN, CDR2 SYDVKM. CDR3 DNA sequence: TGTGCCAGCAGTCTCCCTGGACTCAGCGCGTCCTACGAGCAGTACTTC. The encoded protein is CASSLPGLSASYEQYF.

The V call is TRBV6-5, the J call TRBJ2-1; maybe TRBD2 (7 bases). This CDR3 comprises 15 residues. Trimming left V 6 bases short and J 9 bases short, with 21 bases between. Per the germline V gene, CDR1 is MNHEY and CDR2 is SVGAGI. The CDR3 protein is CASSLPVREGVEQFF. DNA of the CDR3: TGTGCCAGCAGCCTCCCTGTGAGGGAGGGGGTTGAGCAGTTCTTC.

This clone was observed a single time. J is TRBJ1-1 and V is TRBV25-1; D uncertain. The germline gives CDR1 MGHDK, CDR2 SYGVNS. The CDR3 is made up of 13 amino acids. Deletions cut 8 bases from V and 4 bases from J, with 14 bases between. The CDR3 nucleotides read TGTGCCAGCGGCCCTTACCAAGGCACTGAAGCTTTCTTT. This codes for CASGPYQGTEAFF.

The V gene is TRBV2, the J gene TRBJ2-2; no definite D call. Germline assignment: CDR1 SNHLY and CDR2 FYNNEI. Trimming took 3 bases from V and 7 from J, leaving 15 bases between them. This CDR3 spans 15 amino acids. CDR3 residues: CASSEDLGSGGELFF. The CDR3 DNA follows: TGTGCCAGCAGTGAGGATTTAGGGTCGGGCGGGGAGCTGTTTTTT. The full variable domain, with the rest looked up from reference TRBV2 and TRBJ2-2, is EPEVTQTPSHQVTQMGQEVILRCVPISNHLYFYWYRQILGQKVEFLVSFYNNEISEKSEIFDDQFSVERPDGSNFTLKIRSTKLEDSAMYFCASSEDLGSGGELFFGEGSRLTVL.

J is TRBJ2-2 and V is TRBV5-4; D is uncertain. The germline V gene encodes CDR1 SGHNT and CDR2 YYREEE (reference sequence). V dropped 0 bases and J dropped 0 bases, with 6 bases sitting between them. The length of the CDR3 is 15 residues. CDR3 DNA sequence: TGTGCCAGCAGCTTGGCACAGACGAACACCGGGGAGCTGTTTTTT. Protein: CASSLAQTNTGELFF. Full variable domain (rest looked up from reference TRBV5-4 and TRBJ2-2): ETGVTQSPTHLIKTRGQQVTLRCSSQSGHNTVSWYQQALGQGPQFIFQYYREEENGRGNFPPRFSGLQFPNYSSELNVNALELDDSALYLCASSLAQTNTGELFFGEGSRLTVL.

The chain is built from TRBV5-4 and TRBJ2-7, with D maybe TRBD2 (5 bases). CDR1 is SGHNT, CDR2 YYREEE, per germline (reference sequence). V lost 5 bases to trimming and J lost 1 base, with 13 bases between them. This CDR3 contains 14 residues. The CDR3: CASRPAGRSYEQYF. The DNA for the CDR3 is TGTGCCAGCAGGCCGGCGGGCAGGTCCTACGAGCAGTACTTC.

The CDR3, as DNA: TGTGCCAGCAGCCAAGTGGGCGGGAATCAGCCCCAGCATTTT. Translation gives CASSQVGGNQPQHF. This rearrangement joins TRBV14 to TRBJ1-5; D gene unclear. V lost 1 base to trimming and J lost 4 bases, with 8 bases between them. The CDR3 consists of 14 residues. Germline V gene lookup returns CDR1 SGHDN and CDR2 FVKESK.

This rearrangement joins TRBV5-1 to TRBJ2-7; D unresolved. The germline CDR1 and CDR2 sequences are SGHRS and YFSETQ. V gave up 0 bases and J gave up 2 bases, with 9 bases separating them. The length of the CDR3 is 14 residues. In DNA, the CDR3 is TGCGCCAGCAGCTTGGTTCAGTTCCCCTACGAGCAGTACTTC. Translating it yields CASSLVQFPYEQYF.

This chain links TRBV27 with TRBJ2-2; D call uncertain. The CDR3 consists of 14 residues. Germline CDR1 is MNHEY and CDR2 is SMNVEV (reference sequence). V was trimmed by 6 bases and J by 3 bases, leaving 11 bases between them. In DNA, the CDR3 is TGTGCCAGCAGAGATCCCCGAGACACCGGGGAGCTGTTTTTT. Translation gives CASRDPRDTGELFF.

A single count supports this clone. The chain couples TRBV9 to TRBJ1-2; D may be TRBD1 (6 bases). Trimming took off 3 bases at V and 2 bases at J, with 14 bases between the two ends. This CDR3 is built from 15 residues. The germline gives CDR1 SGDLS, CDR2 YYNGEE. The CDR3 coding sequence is TGTGCCAGCAGCGAAAGGACAGATACGAACTATGGCTACACCTTC. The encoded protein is CASSERTDTNYGYTF.

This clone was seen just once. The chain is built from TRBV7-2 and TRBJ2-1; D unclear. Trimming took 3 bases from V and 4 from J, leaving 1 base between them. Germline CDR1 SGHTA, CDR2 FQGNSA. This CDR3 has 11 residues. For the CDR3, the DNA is TGTGCCAGCAGCTTTTACAATGAGCAGTTCTTC. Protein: CASSFYNEQFF.

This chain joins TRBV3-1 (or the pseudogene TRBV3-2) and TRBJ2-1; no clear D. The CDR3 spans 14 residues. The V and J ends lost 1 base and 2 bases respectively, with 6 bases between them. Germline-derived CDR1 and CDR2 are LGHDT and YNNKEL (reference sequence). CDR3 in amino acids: CASSQAGTYNEQFF. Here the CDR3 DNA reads TGTGCCAGCAGCCAAGCTGGAACCTACAATGAGCAGTTCTTC.

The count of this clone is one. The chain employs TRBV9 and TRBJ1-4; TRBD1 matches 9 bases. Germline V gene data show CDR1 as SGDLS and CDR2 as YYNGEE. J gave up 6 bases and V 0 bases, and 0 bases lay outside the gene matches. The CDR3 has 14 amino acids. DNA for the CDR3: TGTGCCAGCAGCGTAGGGACAGGGGATGAAAAACTGTTTTTT. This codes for CASSVGTGDEKLFF.

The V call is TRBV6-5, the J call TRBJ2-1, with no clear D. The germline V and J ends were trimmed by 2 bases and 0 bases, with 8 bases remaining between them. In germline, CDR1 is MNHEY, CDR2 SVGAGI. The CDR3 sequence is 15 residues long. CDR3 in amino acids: CASSYVDFSYNEQFF. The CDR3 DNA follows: TGTGCCAGCAGTTACGTTGACTTCTCCTACAATGAGCAGTTCTTC.

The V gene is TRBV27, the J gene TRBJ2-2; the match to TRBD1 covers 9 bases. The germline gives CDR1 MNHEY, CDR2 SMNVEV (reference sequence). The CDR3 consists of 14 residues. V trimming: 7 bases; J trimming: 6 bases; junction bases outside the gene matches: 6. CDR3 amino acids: CASTGQGLAGELFF. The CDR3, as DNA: TGTGCCAGCACGGGACAGGGTTTGGCCGGGGAGCTGTTTTTT.

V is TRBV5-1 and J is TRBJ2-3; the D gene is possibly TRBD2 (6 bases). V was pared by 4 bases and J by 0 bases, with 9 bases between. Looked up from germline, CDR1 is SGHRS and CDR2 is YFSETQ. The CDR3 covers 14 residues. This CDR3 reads CASSRRESTDTQYF. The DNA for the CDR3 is TGCGCCAGCAGCCGCCGGGAGAGCACAGATACGCAGTATTTT.